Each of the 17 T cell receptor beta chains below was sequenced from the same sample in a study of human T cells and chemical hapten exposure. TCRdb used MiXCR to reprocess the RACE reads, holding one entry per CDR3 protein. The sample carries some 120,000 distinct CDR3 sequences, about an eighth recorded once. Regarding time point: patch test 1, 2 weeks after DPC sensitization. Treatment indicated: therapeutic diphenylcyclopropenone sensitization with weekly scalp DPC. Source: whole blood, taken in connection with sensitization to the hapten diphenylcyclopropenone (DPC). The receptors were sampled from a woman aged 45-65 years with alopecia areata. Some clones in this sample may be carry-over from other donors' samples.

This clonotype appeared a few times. CDR3 DNA sequence: TGTGCCAGCAATCCACTTGGGGCCCGCTACGAGCAGTACTTC. This encodes CASNPLGARYEQYF. The chain links TRBV28 to TRBJ2-7; a weak D match, TRBD1 (5 bases). CDR1 is MDHEN, CDR2 SYDVKM, per germline. V lost 7 bases and J 3 bases, leaving 16 bases between the germline ends. The CDR3 consists of 14 residues. The full variable domain, rest sourced from reference TRBV28 and TRBJ2-7, is DVKVTQSSRYLVKRTGEKVFLECVQDMDHENMFWYRQDPGLGLRLIYFSYDVKMKEKGDIPEGYSVSREKKERFSLILESASTNQTSMYLCASNPLGARYEQYFGPGTRLTVT.

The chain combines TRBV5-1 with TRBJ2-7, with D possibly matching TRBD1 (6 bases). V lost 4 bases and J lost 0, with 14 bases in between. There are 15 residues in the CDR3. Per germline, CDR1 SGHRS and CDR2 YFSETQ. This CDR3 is CASSARGSSSYEQYF. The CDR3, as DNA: TGCGCCAGCAGCGCCAGGGGTAGCTCCTCCTACGAGCAGTACTTC. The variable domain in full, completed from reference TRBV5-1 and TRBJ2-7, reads KAGVTQTPRYLIKTRGQQVTLSCSPISGHRSVSWYQQTPGQGLQFLFEYFSETQRNKGNFPGRFSGRQFSNSRSEMNVSTLELGDSALYLCASSARGSSSYEQYFGPGTRLTVT.

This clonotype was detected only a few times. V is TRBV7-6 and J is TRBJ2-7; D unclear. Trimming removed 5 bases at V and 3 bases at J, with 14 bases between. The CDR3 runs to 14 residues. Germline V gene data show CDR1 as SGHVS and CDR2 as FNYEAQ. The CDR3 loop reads CASSPGPVVYEQYF. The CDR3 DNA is TGTGCCAGCAGCCCAGGACCGGTCGTCTACGAGCAGTACTTC.

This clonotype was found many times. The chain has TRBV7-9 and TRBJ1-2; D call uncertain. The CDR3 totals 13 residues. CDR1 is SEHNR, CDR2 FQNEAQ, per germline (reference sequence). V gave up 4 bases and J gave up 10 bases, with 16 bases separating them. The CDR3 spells CASSSAVSGFYTF. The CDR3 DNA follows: TGTGCCAGCAGCTCTGCCGTTTCAGGATTCTACACCTTC.

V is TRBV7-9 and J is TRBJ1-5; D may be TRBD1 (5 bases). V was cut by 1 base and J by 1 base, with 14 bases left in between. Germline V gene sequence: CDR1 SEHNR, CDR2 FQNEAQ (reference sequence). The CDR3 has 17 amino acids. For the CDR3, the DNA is TGTGCCAGCAGCTTAGGGTCAGAGGGGCAGAGCAATCAGCCCCAGCATTTT. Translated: CASSLGSEGQSNQPQHF. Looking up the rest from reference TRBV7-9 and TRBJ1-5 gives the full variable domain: DTGVSQNPRHKITKRGQNVTFRCDPISEHNRLYWYRQTLGQGPEFLTYFQNEAQLEKSRLLSDRFSAERPKGSFSTLEIQRTEQGDSAMYLCASSLGSEGQSNQPQHFGDGTRLSIL.

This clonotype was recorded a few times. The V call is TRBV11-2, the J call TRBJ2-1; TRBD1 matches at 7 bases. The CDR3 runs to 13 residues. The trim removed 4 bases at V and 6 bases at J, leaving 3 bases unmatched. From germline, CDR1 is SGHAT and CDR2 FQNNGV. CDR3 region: CASSSNRGNEQFF. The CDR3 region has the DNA TGTGCCAGCAGCTCGAACAGGGGCAATGAGCAGTTCTTC.

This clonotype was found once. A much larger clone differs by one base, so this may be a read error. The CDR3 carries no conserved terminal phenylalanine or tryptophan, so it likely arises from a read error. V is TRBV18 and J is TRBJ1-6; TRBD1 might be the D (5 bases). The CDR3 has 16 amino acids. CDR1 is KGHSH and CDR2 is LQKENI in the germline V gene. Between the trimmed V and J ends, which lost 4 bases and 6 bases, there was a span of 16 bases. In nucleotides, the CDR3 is TGTGCCAGCTCACTGACACAGGATGCGGGTAATTCACCCCTCCACCTT. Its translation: CASSLTQDAGNSPLHL.

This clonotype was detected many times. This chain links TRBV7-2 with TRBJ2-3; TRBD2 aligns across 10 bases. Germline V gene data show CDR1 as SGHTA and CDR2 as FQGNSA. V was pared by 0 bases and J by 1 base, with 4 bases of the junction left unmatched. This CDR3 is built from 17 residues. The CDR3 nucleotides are TGTGCCAGCAGCTTAGCCCCTAGCGGGGGACGCACAGATACGCAGTATTTT. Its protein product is CASSLAPSGGRTDTQYF.

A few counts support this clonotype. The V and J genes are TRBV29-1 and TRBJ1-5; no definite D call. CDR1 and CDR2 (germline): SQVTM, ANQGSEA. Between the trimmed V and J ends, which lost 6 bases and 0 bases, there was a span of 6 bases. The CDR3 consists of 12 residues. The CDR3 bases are TGCAGCGTGGGAAATAGCAATCAGCCCCAGCATTTT. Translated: CSVGNSNQPQHF.

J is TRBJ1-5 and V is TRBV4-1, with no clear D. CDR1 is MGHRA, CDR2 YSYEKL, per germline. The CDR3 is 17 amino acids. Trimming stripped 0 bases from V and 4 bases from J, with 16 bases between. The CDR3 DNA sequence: TGCGCCAGCAGCCAAGATCGAGGAGCGGCCCCAAATCAGCCCCAGCATTTT. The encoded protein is CASSQDRGAAPNQPQHF.

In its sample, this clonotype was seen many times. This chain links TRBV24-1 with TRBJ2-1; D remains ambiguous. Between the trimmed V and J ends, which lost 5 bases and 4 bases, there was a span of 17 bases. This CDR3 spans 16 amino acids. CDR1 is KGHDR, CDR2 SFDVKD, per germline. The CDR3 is CATSGVSEKKYNEQFF. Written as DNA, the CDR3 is TGTGCCACCAGTGGGGTGAGTGAGAAAAAGTACAATGAGCAGTTCTTC.

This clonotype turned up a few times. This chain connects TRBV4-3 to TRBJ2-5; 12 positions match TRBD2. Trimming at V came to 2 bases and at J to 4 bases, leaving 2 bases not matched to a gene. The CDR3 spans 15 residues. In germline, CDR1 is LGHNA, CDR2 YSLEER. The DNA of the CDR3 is TGCGCCAGCAGCCAACGGACTAGCGGGGCAGAGACCCAGTACTTC. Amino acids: CASSQRTSGAETQYF.

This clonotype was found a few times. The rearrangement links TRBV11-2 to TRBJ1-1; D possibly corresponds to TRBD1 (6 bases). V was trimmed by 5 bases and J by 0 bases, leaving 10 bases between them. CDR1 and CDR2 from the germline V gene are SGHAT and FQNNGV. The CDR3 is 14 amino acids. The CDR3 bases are TGTGCCAGCAGCGGGGGCATAGTGAACACTGAAGCTTTCTTT. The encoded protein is CASSGGIVNTEAFF.

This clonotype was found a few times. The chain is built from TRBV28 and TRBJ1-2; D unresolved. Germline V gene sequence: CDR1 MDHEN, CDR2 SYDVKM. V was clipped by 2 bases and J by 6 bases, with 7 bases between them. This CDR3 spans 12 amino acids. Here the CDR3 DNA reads TGTGCCAGCAGTTTAGGCACACATGGCTACACCTTC. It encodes CASSLGTHGYTF.

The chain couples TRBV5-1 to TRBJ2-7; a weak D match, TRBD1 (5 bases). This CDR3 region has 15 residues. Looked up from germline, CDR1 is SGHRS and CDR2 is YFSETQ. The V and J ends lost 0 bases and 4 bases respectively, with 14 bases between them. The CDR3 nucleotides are TGCGCCAGCAGCTTGGACGGCAGGGCGTTGTACGAGCAGTACTTC. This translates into CASSLDGRALYEQYF.

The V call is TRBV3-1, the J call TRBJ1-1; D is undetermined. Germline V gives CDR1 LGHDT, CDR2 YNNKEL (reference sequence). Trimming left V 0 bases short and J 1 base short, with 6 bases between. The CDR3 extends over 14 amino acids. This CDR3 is CASSQETANTEAFF. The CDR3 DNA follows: TGTGCCAGCAGCCAAGAGACGGCGAACACTGAAGCTTTCTTT.

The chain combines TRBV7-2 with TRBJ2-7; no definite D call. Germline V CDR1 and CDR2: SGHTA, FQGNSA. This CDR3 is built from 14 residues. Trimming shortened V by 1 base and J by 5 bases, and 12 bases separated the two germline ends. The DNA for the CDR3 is TGTGCCAGCAGCTTAGGTCGGGCCCCGGACGAGCAGTACTTC. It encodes CASSLGRAPDEQYF.